The 8 T cell receptor beta chains below all came from one sample that was sequenced in a study of T cell responses to AZD1222 COVID-19 vaccine. Here immunoSEQ multiplex PCR was the method, and the copy in TCRdb shows in-frame clones only, minus some. The profile shows approximately 150,000 clones, 90% of them singletons. The sequencing used peripheral blood, collected 28 days after the second AZD1222 dose. These receptors came from an adult who received the AZD1222 COVID-19 vaccine.

The chain couples TRBV19 to TRBJ2-5; perhaps D is TRBD1 or TRBD2 (6 bases each). V lost 4 bases and J 5 bases, leaving 11 bases between the germline ends. The germline V gene has CDR1 LNHDA and CDR2 SQIVND (reference sequence). The CDR3 has 13 amino acids. CDR3 nucleotides: TGTGCCAGTAGTACGGGGGCACGGGAGACCCAGTACTTC. Translating it yields CASSTGARETQYF.

The CDR3 reads CASSPSAGGLREAFF. The CDR3 DNA follows: TGTGCCAGCTCCCCATCCGCAGGGGGTCTTCGTGAAGCTTTCTTT. This sequence joins TRBV18 and TRBJ1-1, with 7 bases aligning to TRBD1. V was clipped by 6 bases and J by 7 bases; unmatched bases: 14. Germline V gene sequence: CDR1 KGHSH, CDR2 LQKENI. This CDR3 spans 15 amino acids.

The chain recombines TRBV14 with TRBJ2-5; the D gene is possibly TRBD1 (5 bases). This CDR3 has 14 amino acids. Trimming took 5 bases from V and 2 from J, leaving 12 bases between them. Per the germline V gene, CDR1 is SGHDN and CDR2 is FVKESK. This CDR3 reads CASSFLGEQETQYF. CDR3 coding DNA: TGTGCCAGCAGCTTCTTAGGGGAACAAGAGACCCAGTACTTC.

The chain carries TRBV23-1 and TRBJ1-2, with D perhaps matching TRBD1 (5 bases). TRBV23-1 is marked as an open reading frame, function uncertain. V was cut by 1 base and J by 4 bases, with 10 bases left in between. The CDR3 totals 14 residues. CDR3 DNA: TGCGCCAGCAGTCAATTAACAGGCCTCTATGGCTACACCTTC. It yields the protein CASSQLTGLYGYTF.

This sequence joins TRBV27 and TRBJ2-5, with TRBD2 matching 10 bases. With 5 bases clipped from V and 1 base from J, the junction kept 10 bases outside the gene matches. The germline V gene encodes CDR1 MNHEY and CDR2 SMNVEV (reference sequence). This CDR3 comprises 17 residues. CDR3 sequence reads: CASSRFGTSALQETQYF. In DNA, the CDR3 is TGTGCCAGCAGTAGGTTTGGGACTAGCGCCCTCCAAGAGACCCAGTACTTC.

The chain employs TRBV3-1 (or the pseudogene TRBV3-2) and TRBJ1-5; 8 nucleotides line up with TRBD1. Germline-derived CDR1 and CDR2 are LGHDT and YNNKEL (reference sequence). The CDR3 spans 17 residues. V gave up 0 bases and J gave up 2 bases; unmatched junction bases: 6. The CDR3, as DNA: TGTGCCAGCAGCCAAGAACCAGGGGGCTTTGGCAATCAGCCCCAGCATTTT. The encoded protein is CASSQEPGGFGNQPQHF.

The chain combines TRBV6-5 with TRBJ1-1; TRBD1 agrees at 7 bases. Germline CDR1 MNHEY, CDR2 SVGAGI. This CDR3 comprises 15 residues. V was clipped by 2 bases and J by 0 bases; unmatched bases: 3. CDR3 DNA sequence: TGTGCCAGCAGTTACAGGGGGCAGATGAACACTGAAGCTTTCTTT. This codes for CASSYRGQMNTEAFF.

The rearrangement links TRBV5-6 to TRBJ1-2, with D maybe TRBD1 (5 bases). The CDR3 length is 12 residues. V lost 0 bases and J 10 bases, leaving 10 bases between the germline ends. The germline gives CDR1 SGHDT, CDR2 YYEEEE. The CDR3 sequence is CASSLGGTSYTF. As DNA, the CDR3 is TGTGCCAGCAGCTTGGGAGGGACGTCCTACACCTTC. Complete variable domain (other parts from reference TRBV5-6 and TRBJ1-2): DAGVTQSPTHLIKTRGQQVTLRCSPKSGHDTVSWYQQALGQGPQFIFQYYEEEERQRGNFPDRFSGHQFPNYSSELNVNALLLGDSALYLCASSLGGTSYTFGSGTRLTVV.